The rows below give T cell receptor beta chains drawn from one sample of a study of CXCR3-negative and CXCR3-positive naive CD8 T cells. TCRdb processed the 5' RACE reads again and assigns one entry to each CDR3 protein, with no DNA. Its table lists under 150,000 distinct CDR3 sequences. Sequences were obtained from naive CXCR3+ CD8+ T cells from blood. These receptors all come from a human donor in good health. Some clones in this sample may be carry-over from other donors' samples. The CDR3 runs from the conserved cysteine through the conserved F or W.

>TRBJ2-1|TRBV5-4
CATRGQAINEQFF
>TRBJ1-6|TRBV5-1
CASSLEPGDSPLHF
>TRBJ2-3|TRBV12-5
CASGLVQDPNADTQYF
>TRBJ2-1|TRBV7-2
CASSLVATANNEQFF
>TRBJ2-3|TRBV4-2
CASSEPGTSGGLREDTQYF
>TRBJ2-3|TRBV13
CASSTGTLRTDTQYF
>TRBJ1-6|TRBV6-6
CASSYGEGLVSPLHF
>TRBJ1-5|TRBV4-2
CASSQGPGTSNQPQHF
>TRBJ2-1|TRBV25-1
CASSDLTGGQIGEQFF
>TRBJ2-1|TRBV29-1
CSAGATGTGYNEQFF
>TRBJ2-5|TRBV15
CATSRARTGVQETQYF
>TRBJ1-1|TRBV29-1
CSVTGTVNTEAFF
>TRBJ2-5|TRBV9
CASSPGLGVETQYF
>TRBJ1-5|TRBV7-9
CASSTSEAGGLPQHF
>TRBJ2-7|TRBV7-6
CASSLATGYEQYF
>TRBJ2-7|TRBV29-1
CSVIGDPYEQYF
>TRBJ1-2|TRBV2
CASSEALGGYTF
>TRBJ2-7|TRBV20-1
CSASLAEYEQYF
>TRBJ1-2|TRBV5-1
CASSSNPQGYGYTF
>TRBJ2-7|TRBV29-1
CSVMTETYEQYF
>TRBJ1-1|TRBV11-2
CASSSRPDTLNTEAFF
>TRBJ2-7|TRBV7-2
CASSLFPVSYEQYF
>TRBJ2-3|TRBV30
CAWSILGTDTQYF
>TRBJ2-3|TRBV28
CASSPYPTQGGGDTQYF
>TRBJ2-3|TRBV7-6
CASSLVAGFPDTQYF
>TRBJ2-5|TRBV15
CATPEGLLETQYF
>TRBJ2-1|TRBV5-5
CASSFLAANEQFF
>TRBJ1-1|TRBV12-3/TRBV12-4
CASHQSMNTEAFF
>TRBJ2-7|TRBV6-2/TRBV6-3
CASSITYEQYF
>TRBJ1-5|TRBV28
CASSQGQDDYSNQPQHF
>TRBJ1-2|TRBV12-3/TRBV12-4
CASSTGTGGYGYTF
>TRBJ2-7|TRBV9
CASSGALDGYEQYF
>TRBJ1-1|TRBV29-1
CSVEKGTTEAFF
>TRBJ2-1|TRBV29-1
CSVESPAGDEQFF
>TRBJ2-1|TRBV4-2
CASSQGWDRQFF
>TRBJ1-6|TRBV7-6
CASSPLVAPAPNSPLHF
>TRBJ2-3|TRBV13
CASSIAGRRMDTQYF
>TRBJ1-2|TRBV27
CASSLQGGDLYGYTF
>TRBJ1-2|TRBV6-5
CASSSTGTGGINYGYTF
>TRBJ2-1|TRBV7-9
CASSPGTGEQFF
>TRBJ2-1|TRBV9
CASSVGGSSNNEQFF
>TRBJ2-1|TRBV29-1
CSVEDIALAGGPGEQFF
>TRBJ1-5|TRBV6-5
CASSYAGRPRTRFQPQHF
>TRBJ1-1|TRBV6-2/TRBV6-3
CASSPPPDRNTEAFF
>TRBJ2-1|TRBV29-1
CSDLAGGRHEQFF
>TRBJ2-7|TRBV5-5
CASSSPRDRHYEQYF
>TRBJ1-2|TRBV7-2
CASSSDRGTVGYGYTF
>TRBJ2-1|TRBV4-1
CASSQLPPGGGTYNEQFF
>TRBJ2-7|TRBV13
CASSLGGTSGTSSYEQYF
>TRBJ2-7|TRBV12-3/TRBV12-4
CASTSGTFSYEQYF
>TRBJ1-3|TRBV29-1
CSVETGEGNTIYF
>TRBJ1-6|TRBV7-2
CASSLAGVLSNNSPLHF